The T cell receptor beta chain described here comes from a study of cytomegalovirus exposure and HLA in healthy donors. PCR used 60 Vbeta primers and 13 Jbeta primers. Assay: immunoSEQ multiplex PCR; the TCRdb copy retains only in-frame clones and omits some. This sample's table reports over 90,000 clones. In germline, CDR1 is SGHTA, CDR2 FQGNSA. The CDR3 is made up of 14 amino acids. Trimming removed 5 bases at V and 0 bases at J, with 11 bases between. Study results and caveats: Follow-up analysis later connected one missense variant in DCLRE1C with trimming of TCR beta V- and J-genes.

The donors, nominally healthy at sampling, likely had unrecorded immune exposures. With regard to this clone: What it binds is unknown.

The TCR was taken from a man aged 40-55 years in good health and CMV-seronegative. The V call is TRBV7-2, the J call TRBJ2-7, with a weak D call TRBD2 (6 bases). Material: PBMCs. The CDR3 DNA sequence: TGTGCCAGCAGCCCAGGACTAAGCTCCTACGAGCAGTACTTC. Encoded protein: CASSPGLSSYEQYF.